Listed below are T cell receptor beta chains from one sample, sequenced in a study of T cells after yellow fever vaccination. MiXCR, applied by TCRdb to the 5' RACE reads, yields one record per CDR3 protein. This table has tens of thousands of distinct CDR3 sequences, roughly 7% appearing once. Sequencing used CD8+ T cells sorted from PBMCs, obtained less than 16 days after the first yellow fever vaccination. These TCRs come from a man aged 18 to 29 who received the YFV17D yellow fever vaccine. The CDR3 runs from the conserved cysteine through the conserved F or W. D genes are given only for firm matches. Clone size appears in some rows only: once, few, many, or a class for an expanded clone.

TRBJ1-5 | many | TRBV4-1 | . | CASSQRRVSNQPQHF | TGCGCCAGCAGCCAACGCAGGGTTAGCAATCAGCCCCAGCATTTT
TRBJ2-1 | many | TRBV29-1 | . | CSVDSRGVNEQFF | TGCAGCGTAGACTCCAGGGGTGTCAATGAGCAGTTCTTC
TRBJ2-1 | . | TRBV28 | . | CASSWDRDPYNEQFF | TGTGCCAGCAGCTGGGACCGAGACCCATACAATGAGCAGTTCTTC
TRBJ2-4 | many | TRBV6-5 | . | CASRLTAWPKNIQYF | TGTGCCAGCAGATTAACGGCTTGGCCCAAAAACATTCAGTACTTC
TRBJ2-5 | many | TRBV6-1 | TRBD2 | CASSELAGGQETQYF | TGTGCCAGCAGTGAACTAGCGGGGGGGCAAGAGACCCAGTACTTC
TRBJ2-5 | few | TRBV5-6 | . | CASSLFTGIIETQYF | TGTGCCAGCAGCTTGTTTACAGGGATCATAGAGACCCAGTACTTC
TRBJ2-1 | many | TRBV7-9 | . | CASSPNPQLGGSYNEQFF | TGTGCCAGCAGCCCAAACCCTCAATTAGGGGGGTCCTACAATGAGCAGTTCTTC
TRBJ1-1 | many | TRBV6-1 | . | CASRQGVGTQAFF | TGTGCCAGCAGGCAGGGTGTTGGGACTCAAGCTTTCTTT
TRBJ2-2 | many | TRBV28 | TRBD1 | CASSFTGGRATGELFF | TGTGCCAGCAGTTTTACAGGGGGCAGAGCCACCGGGGAGCTGTTTTTT
TRBJ1-1 | many | TRBV28 | TRBD1 | CASSPLTYGTGTFFAAFF | TGTGCCAGCAGTCCCCTGACATATGGGACAGGGACCTTCTTTGCGGCTTTCTTT
TRBJ2-3 | many | TRBV12-3/TRBV12-4 | TRBD2 | CASSPLAEDFTDTQYF | TGTGCCAGCAGCCCACTAGCGGAAGATTTCACAGATACGCAGTATTTT
TRBJ2-1 | many | TRBV24-1 | . | CATVGSSYNEQFF | TGTGCCACCGTTGGGAGCTCCTACAATGAGCAGTTCTTC
TRBJ2-2 | many | TRBV7-9 | . | CASSLGETGELFF | TGTGCCAGCAGCTTAGGAGAAACCGGGGAGCTGTTTTTT
TRBJ2-1 | many | TRBV9 | . | CASSVGQYNEQFF | TGTGCCAGCAGCGTGGGACAATACAATGAGCAGTTCTTC
TRBJ2-7 | many | TRBV27 | TRBD1 | CASGTGTGGYEQYF | TGTGCCAGCGGAACCGGGACAGGGGGTTACGAGCAGTACTTC
TRBJ2-1 | many | TRBV12-3/TRBV12-4 | TRBD1 | CASSGPDRVQEQFF | TGTGCCAGCAGTGGGCCGGACAGGGTACAAGAGCAGTTCTTC
TRBJ2-1 | many | TRBV7-9 | . | CASIPREGITYNEQFF | TGTGCCAGCATCCCCCGGGAAGGCATTACCTACAATGAGCAGTTCTTC
TRBJ2-7 | many | TRBV7-6 | . | CASSPALWDPKGTYEQYF | TGTGCCAGCAGCCCAGCCTTGTGGGACCCAAAAGGCACCTACGAGCAGTACTTC
TRBJ2-5 | . | TRBV11-2 | TRBD2 | CASSLEGGLDGAQETQYF | TGTGCCAGCAGCTTGGAAGGGGGACTAGATGGGGCCCAAGAGACCCAGTACTTC
TRBJ2-1 | . | TRBV24-1 | TRBD2 | CATSDTPGGSGGTYNEQFF | TGTGCCACCAGTGATACCCCTGGCGGTAGCGGGGGGACATACAATGAGCAGTTCTTC
TRBJ2-1 | many | TRBV12-3/TRBV12-4 | TRBD2 | CASSFRLAGGHSYNEQFF | TGTGCCAGCAGTTTTAGGCTAGCGGGGGGTCACTCCTACAATGAGCAGTTCTTC
TRBJ2-5 | . | TRBV7-9 | TRBD2 | CASSLLRGGSPRETQYF | TGTGCCAGCAGCTTACTGCGGGGGGGATCGCCTAGGGAGACCCAGTACTTC
TRBJ1-6 | few | TRBV6-1 | . | CASSDVFRGGNSPLHF | TGTGCCAGCAGTGATGTTTTCAGGGGTGGTAATTCACCCCTCCACTTT
TRBJ2-1 | many | TRBV7-7 | TRBD1 | CASSSWGTGGDEQFF | TGTGCTAGCAGCTCTTGGGGGACAGGGGGCGATGAGCAGTTCTTC
TRBJ2-2 | many | TRBV12-5 | . | CASGLDWNTGELFF | TGTGCTAGTGGTTTGGACTGGAACACCGGGGAGCTGTTTTTT
TRBJ2-1 | many | TRBV2 | . | CASGGIGNEQFF | TGTGCCAGCGGGGGTATTGGGAATGAGCAGTTCTTC
TRBJ2-2 | many | TRBV5-1 | TRBD1 | CASRTGDRENTGELFF | TGCGCCAGCAGAACCGGTGACAGGGAGAACACCGGGGAGCTGTTTTTT
TRBJ2-1 | many | TRBV11-2 | . | CASSLEATSYNEQFF | TGTGCCAGCAGCTTAGAGGCAACCTCCTACAATGAGCAGTTCTTC
TRBJ2-4 | many | TRBV12-3/TRBV12-4 | TRBD1 | CASSTGTVLAKNIQYF | TGTGCCAGCAGTACCGGGACAGTACTAGCCAAAAACATTCAGTACTTC
TRBJ2-5 | many | TRBV6-2/TRBV6-3 | . | CASSFDEAGALETQYF | TGTGCCAGCAGTTTTGATGAGGCGGGGGCCCTGGAGACCCAGTACTTC
TRBJ1-3 | many | TRBV7-9 | . | CASSLVQGSGNTIYF | TGTGCCAGCAGCTTGGTCCAGGGCTCTGGAAACACCATATATTTT
TRBJ2-5 | many | TRBV7-9 | . | CASSLARGRKETQYF | TGTGCCAGCAGCTTAGCGCGGGGACGGAAAGAGACCCAGTACTTC
TRBJ2-6 | many | TRBV29-1 | . | CSVSGNPGANVLTF | TGCAGCGTCTCAGGGAACCCTGGGGCCAACGTCCTGACTTTC
TRBJ2-1 | many | TRBV5-1 | TRBD2 | CASSLVAGGTNEQFF | TGCGCCAGCAGCTTGGTTGCGGGGGGGACCAATGAGCAGTTCTTC
TRBJ2-1 | many | TRBV7-9 | . | CASSWSRLVGNEQFF | TGTGCCAGCAGCTGGAGTAGACTAGTTGGGAATGAGCAGTTCTTC
TRBJ2-5 | many | TRBV3-1 | TRBD1 | CASSQFVTGKDPYQETQYF | TGTGCCAGCAGCCAATTTGTGACAGGGAAGGATCCGTACCAAGAGACCCAGTACTTC
TRBJ2-2 | . | TRBV27 | TRBD2 | CASSLFAGDPGGELFF | TGTGCCAGCAGTTTATTTGCGGGGGATCCCGGCGGGGAGCTGTTTTTT
TRBJ2-7 | many | TRBV20-1 | TRBD1 | CSAGGQGTYEQYF | TGCAGTGCTGGGGGACAGGGAACCTACGAGCAGTACTTC
TRBJ2-1 | many | TRBV5-1 | . | CASYGTYNEQFF | TGCGCCAGCTACGGTACCTACAATGAGCAGTTCTTC
TRBJ2-5 | . | TRBV11-2 | . | CASSLDPTRGETQYF | TGTGCCAGCAGCTTAGATCCTACACGTGGGGAGACCCAGTACTTC
TRBJ1-5 | many | TRBV4-3 | . | CASSQERLMEPQHF | TGCGCCAGCAGCCAAGAGCGATTAATGGAGCCCCAGCATTTT
TRBJ2-1 | many | TRBV27 | . | CASSLKGYQGNEQFF | TGTGCCAGCAGTTTAAAGGGGTATCAGGGCAATGAGCAGTTCTTC
TRBJ2-7 | . | TRBV20-1 | . | CSARDLANSYEQYF | TGCAGTGCTAGAGATTTGGCGAACTCCTACGAGCAGTACTTC
TRBJ1-6 | many | TRBV6-5 | . | CASSYNDYSYNSPLHF | TGTGCCAGCAGTTACAATGATTACTCCTATAATTCACCCCTCCACTTT
TRBJ2-1 | many | TRBV30 | TRBD2 | CARGWGGSSEQFF | TGTGCCCGAGGTTGGGGAGGGTCGAGTGAGCAGTTCTTC
TRBJ1-5 | many | TRBV12-3/TRBV12-4 | . | CASSLFGRNQPQHF | TGTGCCAGCAGTTTATTTGGACGCAATCAGCCCCAGCATTTT